This T cell receptor beta chain was captured in a study of blood T cell repertoires in COVID-19. Across the study: PBMCs, B-cell-depleted T cells, or T cells provided the cDNA or gDNA that made up the material.

The germline V gene encodes CDR1 SGHTA and CDR2 FQGNSA. The CDR3 length is 15 residues. J was trimmed by 4 bases and V by 3 bases; bases with no gene match: 3. Profiling relied on immunoSEQ multiplex PCR, and the TCRdb table lists in-frame clones only, not all of them. The sample records some 120,000 clones, approximately 84% being singletons. This sequence originates from a man in his 70s with acute or convalescent COVID-19. The sample comprised peripheral blood. The chain joins TRBV7-2 to TRBJ2-2, with TRBD1 identical over 9 bases. The DNA of the CDR3 is TGTGCCAGCAGCTTGAACAGGGGGCCCACCGGGGAGCTGTTTTTT. Its protein is CASSLNRGPTGELFF. Variable domain in full (rest from reference TRBV7-2 and TRBJ2-2): GAGVSQSPSNKVTEKGKDVELRCDPISGHTALYWYRQSLGQGLEFLIYFQGNSAPDKSGLPSDRFSAERTGGSVSTLTIQRTQQEDSAVYLCASSLNRGPTGELFFGEGSRLTVL.